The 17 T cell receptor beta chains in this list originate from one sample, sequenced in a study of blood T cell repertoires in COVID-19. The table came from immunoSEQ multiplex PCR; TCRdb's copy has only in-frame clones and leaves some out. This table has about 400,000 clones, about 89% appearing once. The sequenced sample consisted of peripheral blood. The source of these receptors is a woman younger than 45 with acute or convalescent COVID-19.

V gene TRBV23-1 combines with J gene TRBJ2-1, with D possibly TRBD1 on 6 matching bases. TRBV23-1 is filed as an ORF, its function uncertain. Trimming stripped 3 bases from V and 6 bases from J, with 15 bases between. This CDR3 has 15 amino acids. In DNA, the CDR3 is TGCGCCAGCAGTCATCAACGGGACAAAGCCAATGAGCAGTTCTTC. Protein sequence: CASSHQRDKANEQFF.

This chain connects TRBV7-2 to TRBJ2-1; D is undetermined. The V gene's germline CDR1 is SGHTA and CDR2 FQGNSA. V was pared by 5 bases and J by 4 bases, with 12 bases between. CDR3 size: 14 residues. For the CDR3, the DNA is TGTGCCAGCAGCCTCAAGAGCGAATACAATGAGCAGTTCTTC. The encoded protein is CASSLKSEYNEQFF.

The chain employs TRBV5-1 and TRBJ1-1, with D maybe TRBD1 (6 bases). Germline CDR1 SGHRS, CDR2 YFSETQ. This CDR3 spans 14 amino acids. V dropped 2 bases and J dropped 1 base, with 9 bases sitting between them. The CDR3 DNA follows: TGCGCCAGCAGCTTCGGACAGAAGAACACTGAAGCTTTCTTT. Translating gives CASSFGQKNTEAFF.

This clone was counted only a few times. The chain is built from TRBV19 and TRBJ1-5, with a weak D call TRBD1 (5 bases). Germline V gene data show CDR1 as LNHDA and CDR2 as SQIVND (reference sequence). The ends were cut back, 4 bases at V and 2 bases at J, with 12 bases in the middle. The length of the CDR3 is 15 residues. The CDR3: CASSTGILGNQPQHF. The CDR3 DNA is TGTGCCAGTAGTACAGGGATTCTGGGCAATCAGCCCCAGCATTTT.

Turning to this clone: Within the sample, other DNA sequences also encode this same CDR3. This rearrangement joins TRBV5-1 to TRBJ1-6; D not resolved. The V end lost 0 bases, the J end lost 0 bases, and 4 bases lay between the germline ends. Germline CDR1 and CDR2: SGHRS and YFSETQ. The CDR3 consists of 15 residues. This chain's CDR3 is CASSLASSYNSPLHF. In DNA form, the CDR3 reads TGCGCCAGCAGCTTGGCGAGCTCCTATAATTCACCCCTCCACTTT.

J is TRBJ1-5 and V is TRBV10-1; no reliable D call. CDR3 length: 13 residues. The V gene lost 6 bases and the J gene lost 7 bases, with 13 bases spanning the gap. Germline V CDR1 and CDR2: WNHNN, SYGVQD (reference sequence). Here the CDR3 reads CASRGRIRQPQHF. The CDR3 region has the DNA TGCGCCAGCAGGGGGAGGATAAGGCAGCCCCAGCATTTT.

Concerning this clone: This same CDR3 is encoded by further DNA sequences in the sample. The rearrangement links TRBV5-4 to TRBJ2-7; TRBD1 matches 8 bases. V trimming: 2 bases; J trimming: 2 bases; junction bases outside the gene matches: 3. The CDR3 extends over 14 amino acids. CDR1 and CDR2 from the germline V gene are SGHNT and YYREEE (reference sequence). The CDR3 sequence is CASSLGTGAYEQYF. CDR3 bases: TGTGCCAGCAGCTTAGGGACAGGAGCCTACGAGCAGTACTTC.

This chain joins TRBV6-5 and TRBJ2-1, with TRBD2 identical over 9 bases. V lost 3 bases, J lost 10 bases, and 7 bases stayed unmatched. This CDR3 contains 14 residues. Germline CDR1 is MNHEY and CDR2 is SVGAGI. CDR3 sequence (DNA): TGTGCCAGCAGTTATGGCGGGGGGGCAGGGGAGCAGTTCTTC. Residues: CASSYGGGAGEQFF.

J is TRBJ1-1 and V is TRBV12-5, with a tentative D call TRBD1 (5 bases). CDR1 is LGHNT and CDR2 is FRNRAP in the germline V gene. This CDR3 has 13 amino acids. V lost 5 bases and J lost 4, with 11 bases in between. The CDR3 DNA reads TGTGCTAGTGGTGCGGACACTCTCACTGAAGCTTTCTTT. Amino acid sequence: CASGADTLTEAFF.

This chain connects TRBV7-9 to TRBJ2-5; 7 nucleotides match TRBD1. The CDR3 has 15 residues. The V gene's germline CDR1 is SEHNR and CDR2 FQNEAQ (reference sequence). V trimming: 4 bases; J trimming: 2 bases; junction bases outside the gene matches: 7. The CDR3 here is CASSSYEGQQETQYF. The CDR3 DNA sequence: TGTGCCAGCAGCTCGTACGAGGGACAGCAAGAGACCCAGTACTTC.

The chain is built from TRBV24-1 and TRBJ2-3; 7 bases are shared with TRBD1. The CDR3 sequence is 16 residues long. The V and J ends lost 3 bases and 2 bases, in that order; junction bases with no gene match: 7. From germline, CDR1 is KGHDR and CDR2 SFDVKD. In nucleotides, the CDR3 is TGTGCCACCAGTGATGACAGGGAACTGTCCACAGATACGCAGTATTTT. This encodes CATSDDRELSTDTQYF.

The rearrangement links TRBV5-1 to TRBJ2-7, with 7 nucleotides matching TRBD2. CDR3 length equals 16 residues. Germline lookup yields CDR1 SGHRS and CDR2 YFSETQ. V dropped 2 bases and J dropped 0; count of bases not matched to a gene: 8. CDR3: CASSLEVGGSSYEQYF. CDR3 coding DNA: TGCGCCAGCAGCTTAGAAGTGGGGGGGAGCTCCTACGAGCAGTACTTC.

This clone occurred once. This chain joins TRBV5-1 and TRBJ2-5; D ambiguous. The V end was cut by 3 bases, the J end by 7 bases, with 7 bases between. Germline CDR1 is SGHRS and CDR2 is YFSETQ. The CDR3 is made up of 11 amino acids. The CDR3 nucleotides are TGCGCCAGCAGCTCGAGTCGGACCCAGTACTTC. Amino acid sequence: CASSSSRTQYF.

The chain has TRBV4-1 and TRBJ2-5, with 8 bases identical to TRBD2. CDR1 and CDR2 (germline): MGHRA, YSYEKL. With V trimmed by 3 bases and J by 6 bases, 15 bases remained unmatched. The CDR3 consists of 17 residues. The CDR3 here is CASSQSPLAGIFKTQYF. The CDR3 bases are TGCGCCAGCAGCCAGAGTCCTTTAGCGGGGATCTTTAAGACCCAGTACTTC.

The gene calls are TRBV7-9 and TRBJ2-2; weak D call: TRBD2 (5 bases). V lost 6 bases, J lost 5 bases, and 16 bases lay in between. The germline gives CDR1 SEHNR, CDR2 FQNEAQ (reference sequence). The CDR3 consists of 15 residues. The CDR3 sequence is CASRHTSGMTGELFF. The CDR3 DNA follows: TGTGCCAGCAGACACACGTCGGGAATGACCGGGGAGCTGTTTTTT.

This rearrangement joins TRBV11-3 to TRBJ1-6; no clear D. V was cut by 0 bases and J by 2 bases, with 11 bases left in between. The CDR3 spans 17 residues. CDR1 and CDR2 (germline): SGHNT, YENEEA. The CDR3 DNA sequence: TGTGCCAGCAGCTTAGAAACCCGATCGGCCTATAATTCACCCCTCCACTTT. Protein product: CASSLETRSAYNSPLHF.

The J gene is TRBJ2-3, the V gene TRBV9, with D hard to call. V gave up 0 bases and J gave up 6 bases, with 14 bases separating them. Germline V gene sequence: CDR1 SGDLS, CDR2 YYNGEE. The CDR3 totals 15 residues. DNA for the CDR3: TGTGCCAGCAGCGTAGGAATAGCCCTTAGCGATACGCAGTATTTT. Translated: CASSVGIALSDTQYF.